The next 31 T cell receptor beta chains were all read from a single sample in a study of shared clonotypes between healthy human individuals. Profiled with immunoSEQ multiplex PCR; TCRdb holds only in-frame clones, not every one. The repertoire has approximately 620,000 clones, approximately 97% of them found once; the top ten carry about 0.06%. Source material: naive CD4+ T cells sorted from blood. The sample's subset: CD45RA+ positively selected. These receptors were collected from a woman in her 30s in good health.

As concerns this clone: Other DNA sequences in the same sample also yield this CDR3. The chain joins TRBV7-2 to TRBJ2-7; the match to TRBD1 covers 8 bases. Per the germline V gene, CDR1 is SGHTA and CDR2 is FQGNSA. This CDR3 is built from 15 residues. J lost 0 bases, V lost 3 bases, and 4 bases had no gene match. The CDR3 loop reads CASSLAGTGSYEQYF. The CDR3 DNA sequence: TGTGCCAGCAGCTTGGCCGGGACAGGCTCCTACGAGCAGTACTTC.

The rearrangement joins TRBV10-3 to TRBJ1-2; no clear D. The CDR3 is 13 residues long. V was clipped by 10 bases and J by 3 bases, with 15 bases between them. Germline CDR1 ENHRY, CDR2 SYGVKD. Here the CDR3 DNA reads TGTGCCACCCAGCGGGGTGGGGACTATGGCTACACCTTC. Its protein is CATQRGGDYGYTF.

The V and J genes are TRBV4-1 and TRBJ2-1; TRBD2 agrees at 16 bases. Germline V gene lookup returns CDR1 MGHRA and CDR2 YSYEKL. Trimming cost V 2 bases and J 4 bases; bases outside gene matches: 11. The CDR3 sequence is 20 residues long. CDR3 in amino acids: CASSQILGSGLAGGYNEQFF. The CDR3 region has the DNA TGCGCCAGCAGCCAAATTCTCGGTTCGGGACTAGCGGGAGGGTACAATGAGCAGTTCTTC.

The rearrangement joins TRBV6-1 to TRBJ1-1; 9 bases map to TRBD1. CDR3 length equals 11 residues. CDR1 and CDR2 (germline): MNHNS, SASEGT. V gave up 6 bases and J gave up 7 bases; unmatched junction bases: 0. The CDR3 sequence: CASRGQGEAFF. Here the CDR3 DNA reads TGTGCCAGCAGGGGACAGGGTGAAGCTTTCTTT.

The rearrangement uses TRBV20-1 and TRBJ2-3; D not certain. The CDR3 sequence is 11 residues long. From germline, CDR1 is DFQATT and CDR2 SNEGSKA (reference sequence). The CDR3 nucleotides are TGCAGCCTCGGCCCCACAGATACGCAGTATTTT. Encoded protein: CSLGPTDTQYF.

The J gene is TRBJ2-3, the V gene TRBV9; a weak D match, TRBD2 (6 bases). The V gene lost 4 bases and the J gene lost 2 bases, with 14 bases spanning the gap. The CDR3 loop spans 15 amino acids. Germline assignment: CDR1 SGDLS and CDR2 YYNGEE. Here the CDR3 reads CASSPRGWVTDTQYF. For the CDR3, the DNA is TGTGCCAGCAGCCCCCGGGGGTGGGTCACAGATACGCAGTATTTT.

V gene TRBV7-9 combines with J gene TRBJ1-1, with D perhaps matching TRBD1 (6 bases). The CDR3 is made up of 15 amino acids. V was pared by 6 bases and J by 1 base, with 15 bases between. In germline, CDR1 is SEHNR, CDR2 FQNEAQ (reference sequence). The CDR3, as DNA: TGTGCCAGCAGGCTCCACGGGGGGCCGAACACTGAAGCTTTCTTT. It translates to CASRLHGGPNTEAFF. Full variable domain (missing parts from reference TRBV7-9 and TRBJ1-1): DTGVSQNPRHKITKRGQNVTFRCDPISEHNRLYWYRQTLGQGPEFLTYFQNEAQLEKSRLLSDRFSAERPKGSFSTLEIQRTEQGDSAMYLCASRLHGGPNTEAFFGQGTRLTVV.

The V call is TRBV28, the J call TRBJ1-5, with D tentatively TRBD1 (5 bases). There are 15 residues in the CDR3. Germline loops: CDR1 MDHEN, CDR2 SYDVKM. The ends were cut back, 6 bases at V and 9 bases at J, with 21 bases in the middle. The chain's CDR3 is CASSPVGTSRRPQHF. The CDR3, as DNA: TGTGCCAGCAGCCCGGTCGGGACTTCGAGAAGGCCCCAGCATTTT.

The rearrangement links TRBV7-9 to TRBJ1-4; D may be TRBD1 (6 bases). The V end was cut by 3 bases, the J end by 6 bases, with 8 bases between. Germline-derived CDR1 and CDR2 are SEHNR and FQNEAQ (reference sequence). The CDR3 contains 13 residues. The CDR3 DNA follows: TGTGCCAGCAGCTTTAACAGGGATGAAAAACTGTTTTTT. Encoded protein: CASSFNRDEKLFF. The full variable domain, its missing parts supplied by reference TRBV7-9 and TRBJ1-4, is DTGVSQNPRHKITKRGQNVTFRCDPISEHNRLYWYRQTLGQGPEFLTYFQNEAQLEKSRLLSDRFSAERPKGSFSTLEIQRTEQGDSAMYLCASSFNRDEKLFFGSGTQLSVL.

This chain uses TRBV15 with TRBJ1-2; 8 bases are a match to TRBD1. The V gene end was trimmed by 1 base and the J gene end by 5 bases; junction bases not matched to a gene: 6. The CDR3 length is 15 residues. Germline V gene data show CDR1 as LNHNV and CDR2 as YYDKDF (reference sequence). In nucleotides, the CDR3 is TGTGCCACCAGCAGAGGGACAGGGAACGGATATGGCTACACCTTC. Its translation: CATSRGTGNGYGYTF.

The chain has TRBV5-1 and TRBJ2-2; perhaps D is TRBD1 or TRBD2 (5 bases each). Germline V CDR1 and CDR2: SGHRS, YFSETQ. V was trimmed by 3 bases and J by 1 base, leaving 19 bases between them. CDR3 size: 18 residues. The CDR3, as DNA: TGCGCCAGCAGCTCCCGGATGGGGGAGCAGGAGAACACCGGGGAGCTGTTTTTT. It encodes CASSSRMGEQENTGELFF.

The chain couples TRBV6-1 to TRBJ1-2; a possible D gene is TRBD1 (5 bases). Trimming removed 8 bases at V and 2 bases at J, with 15 bases between. The CDR3 totals 14 residues. Germline CDR1 reads MNHNS; CDR2 reads SASEGT. The CDR3 bases are TGTGCCAGCGGATTGGGAAGGACAAACTATGGCTACACCTTC. It encodes CASGLGRTNYGYTF.

The V gene is TRBV7-9, the J gene TRBJ2-1, with 9 bases aligning to TRBD1. The CDR3 is 15 amino acids. The trim removed 5 bases at V and 6 bases at J, leaving 8 bases unmatched. CDR1 is SEHNR, CDR2 FQNEAQ, per germline (reference sequence). CDR3 loop: CASSRQGEVSNEQFF. The CDR3 DNA follows: TGTGCCAGCAGCAGACAGGGGGAGGTCAGCAATGAGCAGTTCTTC.

The gene calls are TRBV28 and TRBJ1-1, with D unresolved. Germline CDR1 reads MDHEN; CDR2 reads SYDVKM. V lost 2 bases and J lost 4, with 11 bases in between. The CDR3 runs to 14 residues. Here the CDR3 DNA reads TGTGCCAGCAGTTTAGTTTTTCCTGCCACTGAAGCTTTCTTT. Translated, it gives CASSLVFPATEAFF.

The chain carries TRBV5-1 and TRBJ2-1; TRBD2 aligns across 9 bases. After removal of 4 bases from V and 10 bases from J, the junction contained 15 bases not matched to a gene. There are 16 residues in the CDR3. Germline V CDR1 and CDR2: SGHRS, YFSETQ. The DNA of the CDR3 is TGCGCCAGCAGCGGCCCGTTAGCGGGAGATCGGGGGGAGCAGTTCTTC. The encoded protein is CASSGPLAGDRGEQFF.

The rearrangement joins TRBV4-1 to TRBJ1-2; D is undetermined. V was clipped by 0 bases and J by 9 bases, with 14 bases between them. Germline V gives CDR1 MGHRA, CDR2 YSYEKL. The CDR3 is made up of 14 amino acids. The CDR3 protein is CASSQDLIGRSYTF. The CDR3 DNA is TGCGCCAGCAGCCAAGATCTTATAGGTAGAAGCTACACCTTC.

The sample holds one count of this clone. This rearrangement joins TRBV7-9 to TRBJ2-5; D unresolved. The J call could be wrong; TRBJ2-7 is a better fit for the DNA end. The CDR3 has 13 amino acids. Looked up from germline, CDR1 is SEHNR and CDR2 is FQNEAQ (reference sequence). The CDR3 reads CASIIVGSNEQYF. The CDR3 nucleotides read TGTGCCAGCATCATTGTGGGGTCCAACGAGCAGTACTTC.

The chain carries TRBV2 and TRBJ2-2; TRBD2 matches 11 bases. The V segment lost 7 bases and the J segment 2 bases; nucleotides outside the gene matches: 6. The CDR3 sequence is 16 residues long. Germline loops: CDR1 SNHLY, CDR2 FYNNEI. The CDR3 region is CASKLAGGGNTGELFF. In DNA, the CDR3 is TGTGCCAGCAAGTTAGCGGGAGGGGGCAACACCGGGGAGCTGTTTTTT.

This chain links TRBV11-1 with TRBJ1-1; 7 positions agree with TRBD1. V lost 5 bases, J lost 1 base, and 10 bases stayed unmatched. CDR1 is SGHAT and CDR2 is FQDESV in the germline V gene (reference sequence). The CDR3 extends over 16 amino acids. CDR3 region: CASSPDRDQRNTEAFF. The CDR3, as DNA: TGTGCCAGCAGCCCCGACAGGGACCAACGGAACACTGAAGCTTTCTTT.

The V and J genes are TRBV5-1 and TRBJ2-1; no clear D gene. Per the germline V gene, CDR1 is SGHRS and CDR2 is YFSETQ. This CDR3 is 11 amino acids long. Deletions cut 2 bases from V and 11 bases from J, with 8 bases between. As DNA, the CDR3 is TGCGCCAGCAGCTTTTCCCAGAAGCAGTTCTTC. As protein: CASSFSQKQFF.

This sequence joins TRBV2 and TRBJ1-4, with a possible D match to TRBD1 (6 bases). Per germline, CDR1 SNHLY and CDR2 FYNNEI. The CDR3 is made up of 14 amino acids. V lost 6 bases and J lost 0, with 8 bases in between. The CDR3 DNA follows: TGTGCCAGCAGCCGACAGGCAACTAATGAAAAACTGTTTTTT. Its protein is CASSRQATNEKLFF.

The chain is built from TRBV28 and TRBJ1-4, with 7 bases lining up with TRBD1. The junction had 6 bases not matched to a gene; V was cut back by 7 bases and J by 4 bases. The V gene's germline CDR1 is MDHEN and CDR2 SYDVKM. This CDR3 has 14 amino acids. CDR3 nucleotides: TGTGCCAGCATCGAGGGACAGAGTAATGAAAAACTGTTTTTT. Its protein product is CASIEGQSNEKLFF.

The count of this clone is one. The genes are TRBV7-9 and TRBJ2-5; no clear D gene. V was pared by 2 bases and J by 2 bases, with 15 bases between. CDR1 and CDR2 from the germline V gene are SEHNR and FQNEAQ (reference sequence). The CDR3 has 16 amino acids. The chain's CDR3 is CASSLSRVERQETQYF. The CDR3 DNA follows: TGTGCCAGCAGCTTATCAAGGGTGGAGCGTCAAGAGACCCAGTACTTC.

In its sample, this clone was seen once. J is TRBJ2-1 and V is TRBV7-3; D uncertain. From germline, CDR1 is SGHTA and CDR2 FQGTGA. The CDR3 runs to 12 residues. V was clipped by 5 bases and J by 5 bases, with 7 bases between them. The CDR3 loop is CASSLLNNEQFF. DNA for the CDR3: TGTGCCAGCAGCCTCTTAAACAATGAGCAGTTCTTC.

The chain uses TRBV5-4 and TRBJ2-3, with D maybe TRBD2 (7 bases). Germline CDR1 reads SGHNT; CDR2 reads YYREEE (reference sequence). With 3 bases removed from V and 5 bases from J, the gap between germline ends came to 16 bases. The CDR3 runs to 15 residues. The DNA for the CDR3 is TGTGCCAGCAGCTCTCGGGGGGCCGGGGTAGATACGCAGTATTTT. Translating gives CASSSRGAGVDTQYF.

The J gene is TRBJ2-7, the V gene TRBV25-1; TRBD2 is a possible D gene (6 bases). The CDR3 is made up of 15 amino acids. Germline CDR1 and CDR2: MGHDK and SYGVNS. V was cut by 6 bases and J by 2 bases, with 17 bases left in between. CDR3 region: CASSPGGKRTYEQYF. CDR3 in DNA: TGTGCCAGCAGCCCCGGGGGTAAGAGGACCTACGAGCAGTACTTC.

V and J are TRBV19 and TRBJ2-3, with D uncertain. The germline V and J ends were trimmed by 3 bases and 6 bases, with 10 bases remaining between them. CDR3 length: 13 residues. Germline V gene sequence: CDR1 LNHDA, CDR2 SQIVND (reference sequence). CDR3 nucleotides: TGTGCCAGTAGTATTGGGCTTGGGGATACGCAGTATTTT. This gives the protein CASSIGLGDTQYF.

The chain has TRBV28 and TRBJ2-4; D tentatively fits TRBD1 or TRBD2 (5 bases each). Germline V gene lookup returns CDR1 MDHEN and CDR2 SYDVKM. This CDR3 is built from 16 residues. The V end lost 5 bases, the J end lost 4 bases, and 18 bases lay between the germline ends. The CDR3 DNA is TGTGCCAGCAGTCCTAGAGAAGGGACCAGGAAAAACATTCAGTACTTC. Translated, it gives CASSPREGTRKNIQYF.

This sequence joins TRBV6-5 and TRBJ2-7; D is perhaps TRBD1 (7 bases). Trimming took off 4 bases at V and 3 bases at J, with 19 bases between the two ends. Germline values: CDR1 MNHEY, CDR2 SVGAGI. The CDR3 consists of 16 residues. The CDR3, as DNA: TGTGCCAGCAGTTTATTTGGGCAGGGGGGAAACTACGAGCAGTACTTC. Its protein is CASSLFGQGGNYEQYF.

The chain links TRBV9 to TRBJ2-3; D is unresolved. Between the trimmed V and J ends, which lost 4 bases and 2 bases, there was a span of 14 bases. This CDR3 region has 15 residues. From germline, CDR1 is SGDLS and CDR2 YYNGEE. CDR3 nucleotides: TGTGCCAGCAGCTCTAATGTGGGTGACACAGATACGCAGTATTTT. Translated, it gives CASSSNVGDTDTQYF. Filled out from reference TRBV9 and TRBJ2-3, the complete variable domain reads DSGVTQTPKHLITATGQRVTLRCSPRSGDLSVYWYQQSLDQGLQFLIQYYNGEERAKGNILERFSAQQFPDLHSELNLSSLELGDSALYFCASSSNVGDTDTQYFGPGTRLTVL.

CDR3 in amino acids: CASSPSPGLLPSGAFF. CDR3 DNA: TGTGCCAGCTCACCATCACCCGGACTGCTCCCCTCCGGGGCTTTCTTT. This sequence joins TRBV18 and TRBJ1-1; D is undetermined. The CDR3 runs 16 residues. V lost 2 bases and J 11 bases, leaving 24 bases between the germline ends. Germline V CDR1 and CDR2: KGHSH, LQKENI.